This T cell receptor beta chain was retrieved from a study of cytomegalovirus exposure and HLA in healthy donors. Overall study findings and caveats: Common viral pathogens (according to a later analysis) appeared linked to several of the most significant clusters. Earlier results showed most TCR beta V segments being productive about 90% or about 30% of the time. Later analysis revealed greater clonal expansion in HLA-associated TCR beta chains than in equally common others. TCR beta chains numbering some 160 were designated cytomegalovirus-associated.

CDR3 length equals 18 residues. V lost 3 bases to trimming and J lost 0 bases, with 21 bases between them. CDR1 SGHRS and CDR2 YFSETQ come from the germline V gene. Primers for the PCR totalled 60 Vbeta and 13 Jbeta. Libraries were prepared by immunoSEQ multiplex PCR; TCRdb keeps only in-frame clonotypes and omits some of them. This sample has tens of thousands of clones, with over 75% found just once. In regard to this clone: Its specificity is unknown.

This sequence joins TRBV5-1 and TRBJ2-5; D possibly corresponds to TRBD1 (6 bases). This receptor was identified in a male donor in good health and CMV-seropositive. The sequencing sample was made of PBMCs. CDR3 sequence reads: CASSSYSRAHRDQETQYF. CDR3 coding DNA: TGCGCCAGCAGCTCGTATAGCCGGGCTCACAGGGACCAAGAGACCCAGTACTTC.